This entry lists 3 T cell receptor beta chains sequenced from one sample in a study of PD-L1 blockade in urothelial cancer. Clones were read by immunoSEQ multiplex PCR, and TCRdb kept only the in-frame ones, dropping some. The sample consists of about 72,000 clones, around 87% of them appearing once. As to time point: pretreatment peripheral blood. This material consisted of PBMCs, taken around atezolizumab (anti-PD-L1) treatment. These receptors were taken from a man between 60 and 75 years old with urothelial cancer.

The gene calls are TRBV29-1 and TRBJ2-3; D remains ambiguous. Looked up from germline, CDR1 is SQVTM and CDR2 is ANQGSEA. The CDR3 spans 13 residues. Trimming removed 4 bases from V and 2 bases from J, with 10 bases in between. For the CDR3, the DNA is TGCAGCGTTGCTTCCCTATACACAGATACGCAGTATTTT. Its protein is CSVASLYTDTQYF.

CDR3 residues: CASSPARHYYGYTF. DNA of the CDR3: TGTGCCAGTAGTCCCGCCAGACACTACTATGGCTACACCTTC. The chain joins TRBV19 to TRBJ1-2; D is ambiguous. The CDR3 has 14 residues. Germline values: CDR1 LNHDA, CDR2 SQIVND (reference sequence). V was clipped by 5 bases and J by 3 bases, with 13 bases between them.

This chain joins TRBV7-3 and TRBJ1-6; 7 bases match TRBD1. V trimming: 1 base; J trimming: 0 bases; junction bases outside the gene matches: 3. Per germline, CDR1 SGHTA and CDR2 FQGTGA. The CDR3 has 17 residues. For the CDR3, the DNA is TGTGCCAGCAGCTTAATCGCAGGGGGCTCCTATAATTCACCCCTCCACTTT. As protein: CASSLIAGGSYNSPLHF.